These 17 T cell receptor beta chains share one sample of origin, sequenced in a study of T cells after yellow fever vaccination (dated by TCRdb to the late 2010s). The treatment or condition label corresponds to: live attenuated yellow fever vaccine strain. The library was made by 5' RACE. The sequencer listed for this sample is Illumina NovaSeq 6000. TCRdb passed the public sequencing reads through fastp at Q25 and MiXCR, retaining productive beta sequences. Every distinct CDR3 protein forms one entry, paired with its most common genes and DNA. The sample includes more than 300,000 distinct CDR3 sequences, with around 10% observed a single time. Together, the top ten hold 3% to 4% of the sample. Specimen: CD4+ T cells sorted from PBMCs, collected 45 days after the yellow fever booster vaccination. The receptors were gathered from a man aged 18 to 30 who received the YFV17D yellow fever vaccine.

CDR3 amino acids: CSAQKTGASYEQYF. The CDR3 DNA follows: TGCAGTGCTCAAAAAACAGGGGCCTCCTACGAGCAGTACTTC. The V and J genes are TRBV20-1 and TRBJ2-7, with 7 bases identical to TRBD1. Per the germline V gene, CDR1 is DFQATT and CDR2 is SNEGSKA (reference sequence). There are 14 residues in the CDR3. Trimming took 5 bases from V and 0 from J; bases not matched to a gene: 7.

This clonotype has more than one count but fewer than ten. This chain uses TRBV5-4 with TRBJ2-5; 10 positions agree with TRBD1. V lost 3 bases, J lost 7 bases, and 6 bases stayed unmatched. There are 14 residues in the CDR3. CDR1 SGHNT and CDR2 YYREEE come from the germline V gene (reference sequence). The CDR3 region is CASSSPGTGVTQYF. As DNA, the CDR3 is TGTGCCAGCAGCTCCCCGGGGACAGGGGTGACCCAGTACTTC.

This clonotype was counted only a few times. The junction differs from germline at one of its ends, possibly a read error. The chain carries TRBV7-9 and TRBJ1-4; D is ambiguous. The length of the CDR3 is 11 residues. Per the germline V gene, CDR1 is SEHNR and CDR2 is FQNEAQ (reference sequence). CDR3 sequence (DNA): TGTGCCAGCCGCTTGAATGGACGACTGTTTTTT. Its protein product is CASRLNGRLFF.

The genes are TRBV7-7 and TRBJ1-2, with a weak D call TRBD1 (6 bases). The CDR3 is 11 residues long. From germline, CDR1 is SSHAT and CDR2 FNYEAQ (reference sequence). CDR3 DNA: TGTGCGGCGGGGGGCGACTATGGCTACACCTTC. It encodes CAAGGDYGYTF. The entire variable domain, with the rest obtained from reference TRBV7-7 and TRBJ1-2, is as follows: GAGVSQSPRYKVTKRGQDVTLRCDPISSHATLYWYQQALGQGPEFLTYFNYEAQPDKSGLPSDRFSAERPEGSISTLTIQRTEQRDSAMYRCAAGGDYGYTFGSGTRLTVV.

The chain links TRBV4-3 to TRBJ2-3; 9 nucleotides align to TRBD1. The CDR3 length is 22 residues. V lost 4 bases, J lost 2 bases, and 25 bases stayed unmatched. Germline values: CDR1 LGHNA, CDR2 YSLEER. This CDR3 is CASSPKIDGTGLLDPLTDTQYF. The CDR3 DNA is TGCGCCAGCAGCCCTAAGATCGATGGGACAGGGCTTCTCGATCCCCTCACAGATACGCAGTATTTT.

The rearrangement uses TRBV11-2 and TRBJ1-1; D is unresolved. This CDR3 is built from 15 residues. Germline V gene lookup returns CDR1 SGHAT and CDR2 FQNNGV. The V end lost 4 bases, the J end lost 2 bases, and 14 bases lay between the germline ends. In DNA form, the CDR3 reads TGTGCCAGCAGCTCGAACGGCCTGAGCAACACTGAAGCTTTCTTT. It translates to CASSSNGLSNTEAFF.

Notes on this clonotype: The junction departs from germline at one end; a sequencing error may be responsible. The chain is built from TRBV4-1 and TRBJ1-4, with 9 bases fitting TRBD1. This CDR3 is 14 amino acids long. Germline V gene data show CDR1 as MGHRA and CDR2 as YSYEKL. For the CDR3, the DNA is TGCGCCAGCAGCCCCCGACAGGGGGGGGAATACTTTGTTTTT. Amino acid sequence: CASSPRQGGEYFVF.

This clonotype turned up a few times. The chain carries TRBV5-1 and TRBJ2-3, with 11 bases identical to TRBD2. The trim removed 0 bases at V and 1 base at J, leaving 4 bases unmatched. The CDR3 runs to 17 residues. Germline V gives CDR1 SGHRS, CDR2 YFSETQ. This chain's CDR3 is CASSLAATSGGTDTQYF. CDR3 DNA sequence: TGCGCCAGCAGCTTGGCCGCGACTAGCGGGGGCACAGATACGCAGTATTTT. Full variable domain (rest looked up from reference TRBV5-1 and TRBJ2-3): KAGVTQTPRYLIKTRGQQVTLSCSPISGHRSVSWYQQTPGQGLQFLFEYFSETQRNKGNFPGRFSGRQFSNSRSEMNVSTLELGDSALYLCASSLAATSGGTDTQYFGPGTRLTVL.

The V and J genes are TRBV9 and TRBJ2-2, with unresolved D. V lost 2 bases and J 4 bases, leaving 9 bases between the germline ends. The germline V gene has CDR1 SGDLS and CDR2 YYNGEE. This CDR3 comprises 14 residues. For the CDR3, the DNA is TGTGCCAGCAGCGTCCTCGGACGCACCGGGGAGCTGTTTTTT. It yields the protein CASSVLGRTGELFF.

This chain uses TRBV2 with TRBJ2-7, with 7 bases lining up with TRBD1. With 6 bases clipped from V and 4 bases from J, the junction kept 3 bases outside the gene matches. The CDR3 has 12 amino acids. Per germline, CDR1 SNHLY and CDR2 FYNNEI. CDR3 residues: CASRPTGYEQYV. CDR3 in DNA: TGTGCCAGCAGACCGACAGGGTACGAGCAGTACGTC.

In its sample, this clonotype was seen a few times. In nucleotides, the CDR3 is TGTGCCAGCAAACTAGCGGGGGGCCCTCCCTCCTACAATGAGCAGTTCTTC. Amino acids: CASKLAGGPPSYNEQFF. The chain couples TRBV12-3 or TRBV12-4 to TRBJ2-1; 12 nucleotides line up with TRBD2. This CDR3 has 17 residues. The junction had 7 bases not matched to a gene; V was cut back by 7 bases and J by 0 bases.

This clonotype was counted a few times. This chain connects TRBV18 to TRBJ1-4; the D gene is possibly TRBD1 (5 bases). V lost 2 bases and J lost 0, with 13 bases in between. The CDR3 is 17 amino acids. Per germline, CDR1 KGHSH and CDR2 LQKENI. The CDR3: CASSPNRPLATNEKLFF. The CDR3 DNA sequence: TGTGCCAGCTCACCAAACAGGCCTCTTGCAACTAATGAAAAACTGTTTTTT.

The chain couples TRBV5-1 to TRBJ1-4; TRBD1 might be the D (6 bases). V was clipped by 4 bases and J by 4 bases, with 14 bases between them. This CDR3 spans 15 amino acids. Germline assignment: CDR1 SGHRS and CDR2 YFSETQ. Written as DNA, the CDR3 is TGCGCCAGCAGCCCGGTACAGGGCCGTAATGAAAAACTGTTTTTT. Protein product: CASSPVQGRNEKLFF.

The chain uses TRBV28 and TRBJ2-1, with D possibly TRBD1 on 6 matching bases. The germline CDR1 and CDR2 sequences are MDHEN and SYDVKM. The CDR3 spans 14 residues. With 2 bases removed from V and 10 bases from J, the gap between germline ends came to 15 bases. The CDR3 region is CASSLSFLGTEQFF. As DNA, the CDR3 is TGTGCCAGCAGTTTAAGTTTTCTTGGGACAGAGCAGTTCTTC.

The chain carries TRBV20-1 and TRBJ2-3, with 12 positions matching TRBD2. The length of the CDR3 is 15 residues. Germline lookup yields CDR1 DFQATT and CDR2 SNEGSKA (reference sequence). The J segment lost 3 bases and the V segment lost 2 bases, leaving 3 bases of the junction unmatched. For the CDR3, the DNA is TGCAGTGCTAGAACGCTAGCGGGGGGGACAGATACGCAGTATTTT. Translated, it gives CSARTLAGGTDTQYF.

A few counts support this clonotype. The genes are TRBV4-3 and TRBJ2-2; 9 nucleotides agree with TRBD1. V dropped 4 bases and J dropped 2; count of bases not matched to a gene: 8. The CDR3 loop spans 17 amino acids. The V gene's germline CDR1 is LGHNA and CDR2 YSLEER. CDR3 nucleotide sequence: TGCGCCAGCAGCCGGCAACAGGGGGCGGGTAACACCGGGGAGCTGTTTTTT. Protein product: CASSRQQGAGNTGELFF.

The V and J genes are TRBV2 and TRBJ1-1; a weak D match, TRBD1 (5 bases). CDR1 is SNHLY, CDR2 FYNNEI, per germline. The CDR3 runs 15 residues. V lost 0 bases, J lost 5 bases, and 13 bases lay in between. CDR3 sequence: CASSEAGGARTEAFF. The CDR3 DNA reads TGTGCCAGCAGTGAAGCGGGAGGGGCGAGGACTGAAGCTTTCTTT.